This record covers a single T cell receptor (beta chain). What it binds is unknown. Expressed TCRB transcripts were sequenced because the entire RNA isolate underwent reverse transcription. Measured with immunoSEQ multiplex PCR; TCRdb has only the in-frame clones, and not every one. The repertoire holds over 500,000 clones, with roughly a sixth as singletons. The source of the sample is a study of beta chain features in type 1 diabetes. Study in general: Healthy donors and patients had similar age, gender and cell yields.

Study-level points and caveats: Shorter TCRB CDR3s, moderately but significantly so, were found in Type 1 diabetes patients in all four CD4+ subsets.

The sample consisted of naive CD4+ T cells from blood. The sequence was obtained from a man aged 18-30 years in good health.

The CDR3 region has the DNA TGTGCCAGCAGCACACAGGCGGAGTTTGGCATTCAGTACTTC. It is translated as CASSTQAEFGIQYF. The chain links TRBV9 to TRBJ2-4; weak D call: TRBD1 (5 bases). V was pared by 4 bases and J by 9 bases, with 17 bases between. Germline V gives CDR1 SGDLS, CDR2 YYNGEE. CDR3 length: 14 residues.